One and the same sample provided the 9 T cell receptor beta chains below, sequenced in a study of blood T cell repertoires in COVID-19. Clones were sequenced by immunoSEQ multiplex PCR, and TCRdb holds only the in-frame ones, with some missing. The sample lists 130,000 to 150,000 clones; 75% to 85% were seen once. Material for sequencing was peripheral blood. The receptors come from a man in his sixties with active or convalescent COVID-19.

The J gene is TRBJ1-1, the V gene TRBV27; D is ambiguous. V lost 3 bases, J lost 1 base, and 6 bases lay in between. The CDR3 extends over 13 amino acids. Per germline, CDR1 MNHEY and CDR2 SMNVEV (reference sequence). In DNA, the CDR3 is TGTGCCAGCAGTTTTCGGGGGAACACTGAAGCTTTCTTT. Translating gives CASSFRGNTEAFF.

The V and J genes are TRBV7-2 and TRBJ2-3; 8 bases match TRBD2. The ends lost 5 bases at V and 4 bases at J; junction bases unmatched: 8. CDR3 size: 15 residues. Germline-derived CDR1 and CDR2 are SGHTA and FQGNSA. The CDR3 region has the DNA TGTGCCAGCAGCAAATCAGCGGGGGCCGCAGATACGCAGTATTTT. It encodes CASSKSAGAADTQYF.

The chain links TRBV11-3 to TRBJ1-6; D unresolved. Trimming stripped 3 bases from V and 16 bases from J, with 13 bases between. The germline V gene has CDR1 SGHNT and CDR2 YENEEA. This CDR3 is built from 12 residues. The CDR3 DNA sequence: TGTGCCAGCAGCTTCGGCGGGAATCTACTCCACTTT. It encodes CASSFGGNLLHF.

The chain is built from TRBV5-4 and TRBJ2-3; unclear D gene. The V end was cut by 0 bases, the J end by 4 bases, with 12 bases between. Germline V gene lookup returns CDR1 SGHNT and CDR2 YYREEE (reference sequence). This CDR3 has 15 residues. CDR3 amino acids: CASSLGAEPADTQYF. CDR3 coding DNA: TGTGCCAGCAGCTTGGGGGCAGAACCGGCAGATACGCAGTATTTT.

V gene TRBV29-1 combines with J gene TRBJ2-2; TRBD1 matches at 12 bases. Trimming at V came to 7 bases and at J to 2 bases, leaving 2 bases not matched to a gene. Germline V lookup: CDR1 SQVTM, CDR2 ANQGSEA. This CDR3 has 14 amino acids. The CDR3: CSGGQGANTGELFF. DNA for the CDR3: TGCAGCGGGGGACAGGGGGCCAACACCGGGGAGCTGTTTTTT.

This clone was detected only once. V is TRBV10-3 and J is TRBJ2-1, with 10 bases identical to TRBD1. CDR1 is ENHRY, CDR2 SYGVKD, per germline. This CDR3 has 15 residues. V dropped 3 bases and J dropped 15; count of bases not matched to a gene: 14. CDR3 DNA: TGTGCCATCAGTGACAGGGGACAGGGGAAGCCCGGACGGTTCTTC. Translating it yields CAISDRGQGKPGRFF.

The chain recombines TRBV4-3 with TRBJ2-1, with TRBD2 identical over 9 bases. The germline V gene encodes CDR1 LGHNA and CDR2 YSLEER. This CDR3 contains 16 residues. Trimming cost V 6 bases and J 3 bases; bases outside gene matches: 9. The CDR3 protein is CASSPGASGVYNEQFF. The CDR3 DNA reads TGCGCCAGCAGTCCCGGGGCTAGCGGGGTCTACAATGAGCAGTTCTTC.

For the CDR3, the DNA is TGTGCCAGCAGCGTGACCGGGACAGGGAACGAAGAGACCCAGTACTTC. Its protein product is CASSVTGTGNEETQYF. This chain uses TRBV5-4 with TRBJ2-5, with TRBD1 matching over 9 bases. Germline values: CDR1 SGHNT, CDR2 YYREEE (reference sequence). Losses at the gene ends were 4 bases for V and 3 bases for J; bases not matched to a gene: 10. The CDR3 is 16 amino acids.

Only a few counts were recorded for this clone. The chain combines TRBV2 with TRBJ2-2; tentatively, D is TRBD2 (6 bases). The CDR3 is made up of 12 amino acids. Between the trimmed V and J ends, which lost 8 bases and 6 bases, there was a span of 10 bases. Looked up from germline, CDR1 is SNHLY and CDR2 is FYNNEI. The CDR3 region is CASRPGAGELFF. The CDR3 region has the DNA TGTGCCAGCCGACCGGGGGCCGGGGAGCTGTTTTTT.